The 14 T cell receptor beta chains given below trace back to one sample, sequenced in a study of cytomegalovirus exposure and HLA in healthy donors. The repertoire was sequenced with immunoSEQ multiplex PCR; TCRdb's copy has only in-frame clones and lacks some. The top ten hold around 3.8% of the sample, which has around 150,000 clones, 85% to 90% seen once. The sequenced sample consisted of PBMCs. The receptors here all came from a man aged 18 to 29 in good health and CMV-seropositive.

This chain links TRBV5-1 with TRBJ1-1, with 9 nucleotides matching TRBD1. CDR3 length: 16 amino acids. CDR1 is SGHRS and CDR2 is YFSETQ in the germline V gene. J was trimmed by 6 bases and V by 4 bases; bases with no gene match: 13. The CDR3 reads CASSRGSPRQGAEAFF. CDR3 bases: TGCGCCAGCAGCAGGGGGTCTCCGAGACAGGGGGCTGAAGCTTTCTTT.

The chain joins TRBV5-6 to TRBJ2-1; 7 nucleotides align to TRBD1. This CDR3 spans 14 amino acids. V dropped 0 bases and J dropped 7; count of bases not matched to a gene: 4. The germline CDR1 and CDR2 sequences are SGHDT and YYEEEE. The CDR3 loop is CASSLGQGFNEQFF. The CDR3, as DNA: TGTGCCAGCAGCTTGGGACAGGGTTTTAATGAGCAGTTCTTC. Full variable domain (missing parts from reference TRBV5-6 and TRBJ2-1): DAGVTQSPTHLIKTRGQQVTLRCSPKSGHDTVSWYQQALGQGPQFIFQYYEEEERQRGNFPDRFSGHQFPNYSSELNVNALLLGDSALYLCASSLGQGFNEQFFGPGTRLTVL.

The gene calls are TRBV27 and TRBJ2-7; TRBD2 agrees at 16 bases. The CDR3 runs 17 residues. Per germline, CDR1 MNHEY and CDR2 SMNVEV (reference sequence). V was clipped by 5 bases and J by 4 bases; unmatched bases: 8. The CDR3 region has the DNA TGTGCCAGCAGTCCTGGCCAGGGACTAGCGGGAGGGTACGAGCAGTACTTC. As protein: CASSPGQGLAGGYEQYF.

This clone has just a few counts. The chain has TRBV6-1 and TRBJ1-2; D may be TRBD1 (6 bases). V gave up 6 bases and J gave up 1 base, with 6 bases separating them. The CDR3 covers 12 residues. Germline V CDR1 and CDR2: MNHNS, SASEGT. The CDR3 DNA follows: TGTGCCAGCAGGGACAGTAACTATGGCTACACCTTC. Translating gives CASRDSNYGYTF.

This sequence joins TRBV2 and TRBJ2-7; TRBD1 agrees at 8 bases. V was pared by 5 bases and J by 3 bases, with 9 bases of the junction left unmatched. This CDR3 spans 15 amino acids. The germline V gene has CDR1 SNHLY and CDR2 FYNNEI. The CDR3 region is CASSLPGQEYYEQYF. The CDR3 nucleotides are TGTGCCAGCAGTCTCCCGGGACAGGAATACTACGAGCAGTACTTC. Variable domain in full (rest from reference TRBV2 and TRBJ2-7): EPEVTQTPSHQVTQMGQEVILRCVPISNHLYFYWYRQILGQKVEFLVSFYNNEISEKSEIFDDQFSVERPDGSNFTLKIRSTKLEDSAMYFCASSLPGQEYYEQYFGPGTRLTVT.

This chain links TRBV11-2 with TRBJ1-5; 7 bases are shared with TRBD1. The CDR3 consists of 15 residues. J lost 3 bases, V lost 1 base, and 3 bases had no gene match. CDR1 is SGHAT and CDR2 is FQNNGV in the germline V gene. The CDR3 nucleotides read TGTGCCAGCAGCTTAGGACAGGGCAACAATCAGCCCCAGCATTTT. This gives the protein CASSLGQGNNQPQHF.

The rearrangement joins TRBV5-1 to TRBJ2-1; 14 nucleotides line up with TRBD2. The V and J ends lost 2 bases and 2 bases, in that order; junction bases with no gene match: 3. Germline V gives CDR1 SGHRS, CDR2 YFSETQ. The CDR3 runs to 17 residues. In nucleotides, the CDR3 is TGCGCCAGCAGCTTACGGACTAGCGGGAGGACCTACAATGAGCAGTTCTTC. Its translation: CASSLRTSGRTYNEQFF.

J is TRBJ2-1 and V is TRBV28; 9 nucleotides line up with TRBD2. Germline V gene data show CDR1 as MDHEN and CDR2 as SYDVKM. CDR3 length: 14 amino acids. The ends lost 4 bases at V and 6 bases at J; junction bases unmatched: 4. CDR3 DNA sequence: TGTGCCAGCAGTTCTAGCGGGACGAGCAATGAGCAGTTCTTC. This gives the protein CASSSSGTSNEQFF.

This sequence joins TRBV5-4 and TRBJ2-7; 10 bases line up with TRBD2. The CDR3 spans 14 residues. The germline V gene has CDR1 SGHNT and CDR2 YYREEE (reference sequence). Trimming cost V 3 bases and J 4 bases; bases outside gene matches: 4. The CDR3 spells CASSSASGSYEQYF. In nucleotides, the CDR3 is TGTGCCAGCAGCTCGGCTAGCGGGAGTTACGAGCAGTACTTC.

The chain joins TRBV11-3 to TRBJ2-1, with a tentative D call TRBD2 (6 bases). Germline CDR1 reads SGHNT; CDR2 reads YENEEA. The CDR3 loop spans 14 amino acids. V was clipped by 5 bases and J by 6 bases, with 14 bases between them. The CDR3 region is CASSETRLVNEQFF. The CDR3 bases are TGTGCCAGCAGCGAAACGAGACTAGTCAATGAGCAGTTCTTC.

The chain couples TRBV4-1 to TRBJ1-4; D is ambiguous. Germline loops: CDR1 MGHRA, CDR2 YSYEKL. The CDR3 loop spans 15 amino acids. V lost 1 base to trimming and J lost 4 bases, with 10 bases between them. The CDR3 nucleotides read TGCGCCAGCAGCCAAGGGCACCAAGATAATGAAAAACTGTTTTTT. Amino acids: CASSQGHQDNEKLFF.

The chain carries TRBV29-1 and TRBJ2-1; 8 bases line up with TRBD2. The V and J ends lost 4 bases and 2 bases, in that order; junction bases with no gene match: 4. Germline loops: CDR1 SQVTM, CDR2 ANQGSEA. This CDR3 has 14 residues. In DNA, the CDR3 is TGCAGCGTTGTGAAGGGACTAGCCTACAATGAGCAGTTCTTC. Its protein is CSVVKGLAYNEQFF.

The chain combines TRBV27 with TRBJ1-2; TRBD1 might be the D (5 bases). CDR3 length equals 14 residues. Germline-derived CDR1 and CDR2 are MNHEY and SMNVEV (reference sequence). The V and J ends lost 5 bases and 4 bases respectively, with 14 bases between them. The CDR3 region is CASSTKRGAYGYTF. In DNA, the CDR3 is TGTGCCAGCAGTACGAAAAGGGGTGCCTATGGCTACACCTTC.

V usage is TRBV7-2 and J usage is TRBJ1-2, with 8 bases fitting TRBD1. The germline V gene encodes CDR1 SGHTA and CDR2 FQGNSA. The ends lost 4 bases at V and 0 bases at J; junction bases unmatched: 16. CDR3 length equals 19 residues. This CDR3 is CASSSSLTTGGRSNYGYTF. Here the CDR3 DNA reads TGTGCCAGCAGCTCCTCCCTTACAACAGGGGGGAGGTCTAACTATGGCTACACCTTC.